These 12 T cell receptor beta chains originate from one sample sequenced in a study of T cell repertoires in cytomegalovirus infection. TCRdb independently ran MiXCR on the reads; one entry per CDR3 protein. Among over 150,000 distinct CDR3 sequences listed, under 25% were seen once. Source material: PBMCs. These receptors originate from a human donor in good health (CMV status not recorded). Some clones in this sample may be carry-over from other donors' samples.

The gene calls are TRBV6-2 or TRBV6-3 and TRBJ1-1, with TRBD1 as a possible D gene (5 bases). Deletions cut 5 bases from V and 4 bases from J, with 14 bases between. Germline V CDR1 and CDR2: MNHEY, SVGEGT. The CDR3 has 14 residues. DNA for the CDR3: TGTGCCAGCAGTCTACAGGTTTGGGGCACTGAAGCTTTCTTT. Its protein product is CASSLQVWGTEAFF.

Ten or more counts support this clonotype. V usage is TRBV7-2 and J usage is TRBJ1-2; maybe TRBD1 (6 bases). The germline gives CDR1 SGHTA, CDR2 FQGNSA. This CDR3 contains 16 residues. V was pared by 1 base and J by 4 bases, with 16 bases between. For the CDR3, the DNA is TGTGCCAGCAGCTTAGATTCATCAGGGGTTGGCTATGGCTACACCTTC. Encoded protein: CASSLDSSGVGYGYTF. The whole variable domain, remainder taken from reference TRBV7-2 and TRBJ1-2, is GAGVSQSPSNKVTEKGKDVELRCDPISGHTALYWYRQSLGQGLEFLIYFQGNSAPDKSGLPSDRFSAERTGGSVSTLTIQRTQQEDSAVYLCASSLDSSGVGYGYTFGSGTRLTVV.

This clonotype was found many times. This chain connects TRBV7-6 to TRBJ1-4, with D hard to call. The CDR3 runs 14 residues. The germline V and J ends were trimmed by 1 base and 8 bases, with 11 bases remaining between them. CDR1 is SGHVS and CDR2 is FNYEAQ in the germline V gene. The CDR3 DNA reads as TGTGCCAGCAGCTTAGGTGCGGTTGACGAAAAACTGTTTTTT. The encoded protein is CASSLGAVDEKLFF.

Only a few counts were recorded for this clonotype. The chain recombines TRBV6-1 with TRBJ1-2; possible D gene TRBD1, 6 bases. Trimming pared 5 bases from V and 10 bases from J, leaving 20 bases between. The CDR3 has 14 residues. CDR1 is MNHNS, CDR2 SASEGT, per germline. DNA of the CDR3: TGTGCCAGCAGTCTTGGGGGCCCCCCCGGAGACTACACCTTC. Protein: CASSLGGPPGDYTF.

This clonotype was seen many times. This CDR3 reads CASSRQGATGELFF. In nucleotides, the CDR3 is TGTGCCAGCAGCCGCCAGGGGGCTACCGGGGAGCTGTTTTTT. This chain links TRBV7-2 with TRBJ2-2, with 8 bases aligning to TRBD1. The J segment lost 5 bases and the V segment lost 5 bases, leaving 4 bases of the junction unmatched. The germline V gene has CDR1 SGHTA and CDR2 FQGNSA. The CDR3 is 14 amino acids.

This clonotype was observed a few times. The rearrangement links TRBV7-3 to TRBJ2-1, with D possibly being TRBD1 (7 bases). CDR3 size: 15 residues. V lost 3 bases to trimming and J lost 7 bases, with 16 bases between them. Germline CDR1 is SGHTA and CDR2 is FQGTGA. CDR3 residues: CASSLLGGGKNEQFF. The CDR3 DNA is TGTGCCAGCAGCTTGTTAGGGGGCGGGAAGAATGAGCAGTTCTTC.

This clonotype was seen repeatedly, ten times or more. The CDR3, as DNA: TGTGCCAGCAGCTTAGATCTTCTGGGCGATACGCAGTATTTT. Translated: CASSLDLLGDTQYF. The chain is built from TRBV11-2 and TRBJ2-3, with D unclear. Trimming took 0 bases from V and 6 from J, leaving 10 bases between them. Germline values: CDR1 SGHAT, CDR2 FQNNGV. CDR3 length equals 14 residues.

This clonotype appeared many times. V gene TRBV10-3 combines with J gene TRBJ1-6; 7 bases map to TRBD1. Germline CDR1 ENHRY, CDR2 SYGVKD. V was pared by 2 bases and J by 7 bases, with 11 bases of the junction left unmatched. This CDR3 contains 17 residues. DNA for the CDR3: TGTGCCATCAGTGAGCCGAGGGTTGGACAGGCCAATTCACCCCTCCACTTT. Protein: CAISEPRVGQANSPLHF.

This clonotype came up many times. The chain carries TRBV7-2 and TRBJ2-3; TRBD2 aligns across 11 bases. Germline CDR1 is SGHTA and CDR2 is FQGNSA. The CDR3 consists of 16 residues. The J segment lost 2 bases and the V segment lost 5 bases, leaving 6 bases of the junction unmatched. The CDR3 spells CASSAASGGYTDTQYF. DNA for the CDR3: TGTGCCAGCAGCGCTGCTAGCGGGGGGTACACAGATACGCAGTATTTT. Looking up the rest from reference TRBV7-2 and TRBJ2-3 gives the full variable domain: GAGVSQSPSNKVTEKGKDVELRCDPISGHTALYWYRQSLGQGLEFLIYFQGNSAPDKSGLPSDRFSAERTGGSVSTLTIQRTQQEDSAVYLCASSAASGGYTDTQYFGPGTRLTVL.

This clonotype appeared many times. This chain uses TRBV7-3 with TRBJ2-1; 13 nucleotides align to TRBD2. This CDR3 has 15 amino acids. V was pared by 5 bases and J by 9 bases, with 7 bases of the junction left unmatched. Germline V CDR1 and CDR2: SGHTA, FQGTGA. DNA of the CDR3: TGTGCCAGCAGCGTACTAGCGGGGGGGAAGGGTGAGCAGTTCTTC. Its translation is CASSVLAGGKGEQFF.

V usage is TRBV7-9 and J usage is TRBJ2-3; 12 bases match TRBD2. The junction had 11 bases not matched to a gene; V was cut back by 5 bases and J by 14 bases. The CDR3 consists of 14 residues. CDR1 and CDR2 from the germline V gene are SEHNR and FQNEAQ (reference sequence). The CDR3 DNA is TGTGCCAGCAGCCCAGGACTAGCGGGGTATCATCCGTATTTT. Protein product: CASSPGLAGYHPYF.

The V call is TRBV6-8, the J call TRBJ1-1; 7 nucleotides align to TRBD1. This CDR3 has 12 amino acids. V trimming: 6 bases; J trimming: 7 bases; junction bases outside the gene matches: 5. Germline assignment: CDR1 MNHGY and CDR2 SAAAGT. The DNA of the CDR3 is TGTGCCAGCAGCAGGGGGGCTGGTGAAGCTTTCTTT. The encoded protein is CASSRGAGEAFF.